This TCR beta chain appears in the sequencing data of a study of human T cells and chemical hapten exposure. Study observations and caveats: Among expanded TCRs, significantly more large CDR3 similarity clusters formed than among controls.

TCRdb reprocessed the RACE reads via MiXCR and lists one record per CDR3 protein. This sample yields 370,000 or so distinct CDR3 sequences, of which approximately 5.1% are seen a single time; roughly 2.4% belongs to the top ten. The CDR3 extends over 13 amino acids. Trimming pared 7 bases from V and 2 bases from J, leaving 9 bases between. This clonotype appeared a few times. The antigen remains undetermined. Time point: patch test 1, 2 weeks after DPC sensitization. Treatment specified: therapeutic diphenylcyclopropenone sensitization with weekly scalp DPC. The chain joins TRBV12-3 or TRBV12-4 to TRBJ1-3; D not resolved. This specimen was whole blood, taken in connection with sensitization to the hapten diphenylcyclopropenone (DPC). The TCR sequence derives from a woman aged 45 to 65 with alopecia areata. Some clones in this sample may be carry-over from other donors' samples. Written as DNA, the CDR3 is TGTGCCAGCATCCCACCTACTGGAAACACCATATATTTT. Translation gives CASIPPTGNTIYF.